Below are 3 T cell receptor beta chains sequenced from a single sample in a study of OX40 agonist ivuxolimab in advanced cancers. TCRdb's copy holds only in-frame clones and misses some; the assay was immunoSEQ multiplex PCR. Here the sample spans 25,000 to 35,000 clones, roughly nine tenths being singletons. The sequencing used CD4+ or CD8+ T cells sorted from blood, collected in a trial of the OX40 agonist ivuxolimab. Receptor source: an adult with an advanced solid tumor such as melanoma, head and neck, liver or kidney cancer.

DNA of the CDR3: TGTGCCAGCAGTTTATCGGCTAGCGGGGCCTACGAGCAGTACTTC. Protein: CASSLSASGAYEQYF. The chain couples TRBV27 to TRBJ2-7; 9 bases map to TRBD2. Germline assignment: CDR1 MNHEY and CDR2 SMNVEV (reference sequence). This CDR3 is 15 amino acids long. After removal of 0 bases from V and 2 bases from J, the junction contained 2 bases not matched to a gene.

This clone was observed a handful of times. The CDR3 here is CASSGTTGSYEQYF. DNA for the CDR3: TGTGCCAGCAGCGGAACCACAGGGAGTTACGAGCAGTACTTC. The chain uses TRBV13 and TRBJ2-7; a weak D match, TRBD1 (6 bases). Germline V lookup: CDR1 PRHDT, CDR2 FYEKMQ (reference sequence). The CDR3 consists of 14 residues. Trimming pared 5 bases from V and 4 bases from J, leaving 15 bases between.

The chain couples TRBV19 to TRBJ2-5; maybe TRBD2 (6 bases). This CDR3 contains 13 residues. The germline V and J ends were trimmed by 3 bases and 4 bases, with 9 bases remaining between them. CDR1 is LNHDA, CDR2 SQIVND, per germline (reference sequence). This CDR3 reads CASSIYGRETQYF. In DNA, the CDR3 is TGTGCCAGTAGTATTTACGGGAGAGAGACCCAGTACTTC. Full variable domain (rest looked up from reference TRBV19 and TRBJ2-5): DGGITQSPKYLFRKEGQNVTLSCEQNLNHDAMYWYRQDPGQGLRLIYYSQIVNDFQKGDIAEGYSVSREKKESFPLTVTSAQKNPTAFYLCASSIYGRETQYFGPGTRLLVL.